What follows is one T cell receptor (beta chain) and its context. Only a few counts were recorded for this clone. The specificity of this receptor is unknown. Per-nucleotide qualities are absent, and no much larger clonotype sits a single base away. This entry comes from a study of beta chain features in type 1 diabetes (dated by TCRdb to the late 2010s). Broadly, across the study: Mean age, gender distribution, total cell number and subset yield did not differ between patients and healthy donors. A total of 100 million to 110 million sorted cells were examined across all samples, and a strong correlation was observed between cell number per subset and RNA yield. In the study, TCRB repertoires of sorted circulating CD4+ T cell subsets from recently diagnosed type 1 diabetes patients were compared with those of matched healthy donors. Naive and central memory subsets were obtained from all 30 or so donors, but regulatory and stem cell-like memory subsets were isolated from only 8 patients and roughly eight healthy donors. What the research found in general, with its limitations: Because cDNA rather than genomic DNA was sequenced, highly expressing activated cells could have been over-represented, although no difference in activation and CD3 levels was found between groups. Patients with type 1 diabetes made fewer insertions and deleted more nucleotides at VDJ recombination sites, implying thymic rearrangement abnormalities. Naive, central memory and regulatory TCRB repertoires appeared to be more similar among patients than among healthy donors. Type 1 diabetes patients showed a moderate but significant shortening of TCRB CDR3 length in all four CD4+ subsets. Because the HLA sub-analyses included only small numbers of individuals, any influence of HLA type on TCRB rearrangement was left unresolved. Shorter templates might have been favored by PCR, but patient and control samples were amplified and corrected together, so both groups would have been affected equally by any skew.

The High Capacity cDNA Reverse Transcription Kit was used to reverse transcribe all of the isolated RNA, meaning that expressed TCRB transcripts were what got sequenced. Deep immunoSEQ sequencing was performed on naive, central memory and regulatory T cell samples, with an average of roughly 3.6 million total reads per sample. After sorted cells were lysed in RLT buffer, RNA was extracted with DNase-treated RNeasy Micro or Mini kits, with the choice depending on cell number. To prevent cross-contamination, each cell subset was processed individually, whereas patient and healthy donor samples were processed jointly. Using the immunoSEQ multiplex PCR, TCRB sequences were amplified from cDNA into 87-bp fragments spanning the CDR3 region. The amplicons were sequenced using the Illumina HiSeq platform. For the original study's pipeline: Synthetic template baselines were used to correct PCR bias computationally, reads within Hamming distance 2 were collapsed, and singletons that could not be merged were discarded. Reads were aligned against IMGT so that V, D and J genes, CDR3 length and insertions or deletions at six rearrangement sites could be assigned. Within each subset, clonotype counts were normalized to sorted cell number, and only after that were true diversity and Gini coefficients computed with the tcR R package. The overlap coefficient, calculated on TCRB nucleotide sequences, was used to quantify repertoire sharing. As a proxy for the pre-selection repertoire, out-of-frame TCRB sequences from naive cells were analyzed. The table was pulled from immuneACCESS by TCRdb, which kept in-frame rearrangements only. Such tables lose some clones; where checked, under half of the loss comes from unresolved V genes, and the rest has no known cause. Clone size and V and J calls were adopted from that table, with D and trimming inferred from the DNA. This sample holds over 650,000 clones; roughly 13% were observed only once. The ten largest clonotypes hold 0.03% to 0.045% of the sample.

As encoded in the germline V gene, CDR1 is SGHNT while CDR2 is YENEEA. The junction shows trimming of 6 bases on V and 1 base on J, and the gene matches do not reach 2 bases of it. Including the terminal cysteine and phenylalanine, the CDR3 comprises 14 residues. CDR3 DNA is the only sequence kept; it has 42 bases, read in frame from the first base. Each donor gave one peripheral blood draw, averaging approximately 110 mL, which was collected into heparinised tubes. A BD FACSAria II and a panel including CD45RO, CCR7, CD25, CD127, CD95 and CD27 were used to sort naive, central memory, regulatory and stem cell-like memory CD4+ T cells. A purity above 95% was achieved for all sorted populations. PBMCs were isolated immediately by Lymphoprep density gradient centrifugation and stained directly without culture. To minimize batch effects, samples were stained and sorted in pairs, one healthy donor with one patient per experiment.

The origin of this receptor is a young man with type 1 diabetes. Recombination joined TRBV11-3 with TRBJ2-2; 7 junctional bases match TRBD1. Source material: naive CD4+ T cells from blood. The intended sense of this specimen's cell subset or site label: true naive CD4+ T cells. In nucleotide form, the sequence is TGTGCCAGCAGGGGACAGATGAACACCGGGGAGCTGTTTTTT. Its amino acids are CASRGQMNTGELFF.